The sequence of this T cell receptor beta chain was determined in a study of shared clonotypes between healthy human individuals. The protocol was immunoSEQ multiplex PCR, while the TCRdb copy is restricted to in-frame clones and leaves out a portion. The repertoire consists of 450,000 to 500,000 clones, with over 75% occurring once and the leading ten covering 10% to 15%. Germline V gene lookup returns CDR1 MNHNS and CDR2 SASEGT. The CDR3 runs to 15 residues. V trimming: 7 bases; J trimming: 4 bases; junction bases outside the gene matches: 11. The chain recombines TRBV6-1 with TRBJ2-7; 9 nucleotides agree with TRBD2. The source material was PBMCs. The sequence was obtained from a woman aged 40 to 50 in good health. Some clones in this sample may be carry-over from other donors' samples. CDR3 sequence reads: CASTAGGRVTYEQYF. CDR3 nucleotides: TGTGCCAGCACTGCCGGCGGGAGGGTTACGTACGAGCAGTACTTC.